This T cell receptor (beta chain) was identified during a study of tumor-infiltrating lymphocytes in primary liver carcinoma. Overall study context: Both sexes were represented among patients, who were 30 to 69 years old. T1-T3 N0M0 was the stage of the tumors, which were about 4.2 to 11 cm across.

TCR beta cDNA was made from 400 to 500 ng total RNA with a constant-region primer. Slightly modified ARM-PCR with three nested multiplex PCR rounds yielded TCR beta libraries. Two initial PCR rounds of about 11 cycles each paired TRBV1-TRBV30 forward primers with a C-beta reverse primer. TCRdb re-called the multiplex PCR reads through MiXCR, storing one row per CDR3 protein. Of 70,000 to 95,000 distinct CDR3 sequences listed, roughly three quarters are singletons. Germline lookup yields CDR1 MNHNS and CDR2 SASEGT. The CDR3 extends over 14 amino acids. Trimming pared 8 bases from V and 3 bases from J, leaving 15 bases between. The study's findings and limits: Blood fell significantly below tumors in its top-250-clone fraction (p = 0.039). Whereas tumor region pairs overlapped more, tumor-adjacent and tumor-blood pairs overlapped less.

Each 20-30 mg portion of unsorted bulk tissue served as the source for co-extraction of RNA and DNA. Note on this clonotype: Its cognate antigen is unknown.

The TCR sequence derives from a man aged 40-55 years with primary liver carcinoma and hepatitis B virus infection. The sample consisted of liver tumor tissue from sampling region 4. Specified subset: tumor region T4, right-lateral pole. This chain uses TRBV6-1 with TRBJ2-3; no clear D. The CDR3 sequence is CASGVAGVTDTQYF. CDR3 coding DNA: TGTGCCAGCGGTGTGGCAGGAGTAACAGATACGCAGTATTTT.